The 5 T cell receptor beta chains below all came from one sample that was sequenced in a study of blood T cell repertoires in COVID-19. This table comes from immunoSEQ multiplex PCR, and its TCRdb copy is limited to in-frame clones, with some not included. The repertoire has under 300,000 clones, 91% of them found once; the top ten carry 1.2%. The source material was PBMCs or T cells enriched from blood (not recorded which). The receptors were sampled from a human donor in a cohort exposed to, infected with or recovered from COVID-19 (not recorded which). The donor label of this sample is uncertain.

This clone appeared a single time. The chain has TRBV4-3 and TRBJ1-2; unclear D gene. Germline values: CDR1 LGHNA, CDR2 YSLEER. Trimming pared 6 bases from V and 8 bases from J, leaving 13 bases between. The CDR3 consists of 12 residues. CDR3 sequence reads: CASSPRVGGYTF. The CDR3 nucleotides read TGCGCCAGCAGTCCGAGGGTCGGAGGCTACACCTTC.

This CDR3 is CASSGSETGGGYTF. Written as DNA, the CDR3 is TGCGCCAGCAGTGGTTCAGAGACAGGGGGCGGCTACACCTTC. The rearrangement links TRBV10-2 to TRBJ1-2; 10 bases agree with TRBD1. Per the germline V gene, CDR1 is WSHSY and CDR2 is SAAADI. The CDR3 has 14 residues. J lost 8 bases, V lost 4 bases, and 7 bases had no gene match.

This clone was observed a few times. The chain is built from TRBV6-5 and TRBJ1-1; 8 bases match TRBD1. Per germline, CDR1 MNHEY and CDR2 SVGAGI. There are 13 residues in the CDR3. Germline trimming cut 6 bases from V and 6 bases from J; bases unmatched to any gene: 6. The CDR3 loop is CASSVDRDSEAFF. CDR3 nucleotides: TGTGCCAGCAGCGTGGACAGGGACTCTGAAGCTTTCTTT.

V is TRBV18 and J is TRBJ1-5, with TRBD1 identical over 8 bases. The CDR3 spans 15 residues. Germline V lookup: CDR1 KGHSH, CDR2 LQKENI. Losses at the gene ends were 3 bases for V and 2 bases for J; bases not matched to a gene: 3. The CDR3 is CASSPQGQGNQPQHF. DNA of the CDR3: TGTGCCAGCTCACCGCAGGGACAGGGCAATCAGCCCCAGCATTTT.

V usage is TRBV2 and J usage is TRBJ1-3, with D unresolved. From germline, CDR1 is SNHLY and CDR2 FYNNEI. The CDR3 runs 17 residues. The V and J ends lost 1 base and 0 bases respectively, with 13 bases between them. The CDR3 nucleotides read TGTGCCAGCAGTGAAGGTAGAGGCTCTTACTCTGGAAACACCATATATTTT. Residues: CASSEGRGSYSGNTIYF. The whole variable domain, remainder taken from reference TRBV2 and TRBJ1-3, is EPEVTQTPSHQVTQMGQEVILRCVPISNHLYFYWYRQILGQKVEFLVSFYNNEISEKSEIFDDQFSVERPDGSNFTLKIRSTKLEDSAMYFCASSEGRGSYSGNTIYFGEGSWLTVV.